Shown below are 21 T cell receptor beta chains from a single sample sequenced in a study of CD8+CD57+ T cells in acquired aplastic anemia. Genomic DNA, serving as template, underwent TCR beta VDJ and CDR3 profiling. TCRdb passed the reads through MiXCR, listing each CDR3 protein once. The table lists about half a million distinct CDR3 sequences, 25% to 40% of them singletons. Patients included in sequencing had previously demonstrated CD8+CD57+ cell expansion by flow cytometry. Specimen: sorted CD4+, CD8+, or CD8+CD57+ T cells (not recorded which) from PBMCs. Receptors originate from a human donor with aplastic anemia.

For this clonotype: A read error may be the cause here, since a much bigger clone is one base away. Likely a read error: the CDR3 ends without its conserved phenylalanine or tryptophan. The J gene is TRBJ1-1, the V gene TRBV10-3; D is possibly TRBD1 (5 bases). The ends were cut back, 10 bases at V and 5 bases at J, with 17 bases in the middle. The CDR3 is made up of 13 amino acids. Per the germline V gene, CDR1 is ENHRY and CDR2 is SYGVKD. The CDR3 DNA follows: TGTGCCAGCAGCCGCGAGGGGACGACTGAAGCTTTCCTT. This gives the protein CASSREGTTEAFL.

This clonotype was found many times. The junction shows a germline mismatch at one end, possibly a read error. The chain employs TRBV2 and TRBJ2-5; D ambiguous. Germline CDR1 and CDR2: SNHLY and FYNNEI. This CDR3 is 10 amino acids long. The CDR3 sequence is CASSEWAPVF. In nucleotides, the CDR3 is TGTGCCAGCAGTGAGTGGGCCCCCGTCTTC.

This clonotype has only a few counts. The V and J genes are TRBV4-2 and TRBJ2-3, with 10 bases aligning to TRBD2. J was trimmed by 0 bases and V by 4 bases; bases with no gene match: 7. The germline gives CDR1 LGHNA, CDR2 YNFKEQ. CDR3 length: 17 residues. The CDR3 loop reads CASSPLSGRASTDTQYF. CDR3 nucleotides: TGTGCCAGCAGCCCCCTAAGCGGGAGGGCCAGCACAGATACGCAGTATTTT.

To note about this clonotype: A read error may explain this, as a much larger clone is one base away. The rearrangement uses TRBV7-2 and TRBJ1-2; D is uncertain. The CDR3 runs to 14 residues. Germline CDR1 is SGHTA and CDR2 is FQGNSA. The V end was cut by 3 bases, the J end by 8 bases, with 16 bases between. The CDR3 DNA sequence: TGTGCCAGCAGCTTCGAGGGCGGTCAGGCCGGCTACACCTTC. Amino acid sequence: CASSFEGGQAGYTF.

As to this clonotype: An end of the junction differs from the germline gene, which may be a read error. The rearrangement uses TRBV20-1 and TRBJ1-1, with D perhaps matching TRBD1 (6 bases). Per the germline V gene, CDR1 is DFQATT and CDR2 is SNEGSKA (reference sequence). The CDR3 contains 11 residues. The DNA of the CDR3 is TGCAGTGCTGTGAAGGATCGGGGGCGATCCTTT. It yields the protein CSAVKDRGRSF.

This clonotype was observed once. V is TRBV2 and J is TRBJ2-5, with 12 bases aligning to TRBD2. The CDR3 contains 12 residues. V dropped 10 bases and J dropped 5; count of bases not matched to a gene: 2. Looked up from germline, CDR1 is SNHLY and CDR2 is FYNNEI. CDR3 region: CATSGGAETQYF. In DNA, the CDR3 is TGTGCCACTAGCGGGGGGGCCGAGACCCAGTACTTC. Using reference TRBV2 and TRBJ2-5 for the parts outside the CDR3, the full variable domain is EPEVTQTPSHQVTQMGQEVILRCVPISNHLYFYWYRQILGQKVEFLVSFYNNEISEKSEIFDDQFSVERPDGSNFTLKIRSTKLEDSAMYFCATSGGAETQYFGPGTRLLVL.

Ten or more counts support this clonotype. This chain joins TRBV24-1 and TRBJ2-1; 16 bases align to TRBD2. Germline V gene data show CDR1 as KGHDR and CDR2 as SFDVKD. The J segment lost 6 bases and the V segment lost 4 bases, leaving 5 bases of the junction unmatched. The CDR3 covers 17 residues. In DNA form, the CDR3 reads TGTGCCACCAGTGAAACGGGGACTAGCGGGAGGGCCAATGAGCAGTTCTTC. It yields the protein CATSETGTSGRANEQFF.

This chain joins TRBV6-1 and TRBJ1-5; possibly TRBD1 for D (6 bases). Germline CDR1 MNHNS, CDR2 SASEGT. V lost 6 bases, J lost 6 bases, and 21 bases lay in between. The CDR3 totals 16 residues. The CDR3 coding sequence is TGTGCCAGCAGCGACGAGGGGGGTTGGGCTCGTCAGCCCCAGCATTTT. This translates into CASSDEGGWARQPQHF.

Many counts were recorded for this clonotype. The rearrangement joins TRBV10-3 to TRBJ1-1, with D uncertain. V lost 0 bases to trimming and J lost 0 bases, with 11 bases between them. This CDR3 comprises 16 residues. Germline V gene lookup returns CDR1 ENHRY and CDR2 SYGVKD. The chain's CDR3 is CAISESILMVNTEAFF. In DNA, the CDR3 is TGTGCCATCAGTGAGTCGATTTTAATGGTGAACACTGAAGCTTTCTTT.

This clonotype was seen more than once but under ten times. The chain combines TRBV4-2 with TRBJ1-6; TRBD1 might be the D (6 bases). The V gene's germline CDR1 is LGHNA and CDR2 YNFKEQ. The V end lost 6 bases, the J end lost 5 bases, and 11 bases lay between the germline ends. The length of the CDR3 is 14 residues. CDR3 coding DNA: TGTGCCAGCAGGGATGGACAGAATAATTCACCCCTCCACTTT. Translation gives CASRDGQNNSPLHF.

This clonotype was seen at least ten times. The rearrangement links TRBV29-1 to TRBJ2-1; TRBD2 is a possible D gene (5 bases). With 0 bases removed from V and 8 bases from J, the gap between germline ends came to 8 bases. This CDR3 has 12 residues. The V gene's germline CDR1 is SQVTM and CDR2 ANQGSEA. DNA for the CDR3: TGCAGCGTTGAAGAGGGAGTACATGAGCAGTTCTTC. Protein: CSVEEGVHEQFF.

The table lists this clonotype with many counts. This rearrangement joins TRBV7-3 to TRBJ2-7, with a possible D match to TRBD2 (6 bases). From germline, CDR1 is SGHTA and CDR2 FQGTGA. The V end was cut by 5 bases, the J end by 7 bases, with 24 bases between. The CDR3 runs 16 residues. As DNA, the CDR3 is TGTGCCAGCAGCCCCGGCGGAGCGGGCGCGACGCGAGAGCAGTACTTC. Protein product: CASSPGGAGATREQYF.

This clonotype has only a few counts. The chain has TRBV12-3 or TRBV12-4 and TRBJ1-2, with D hard to call. The CDR3 totals 14 residues. V lost 3 bases, J lost 8 bases, and 16 bases lay in between. The CDR3 here is CASSFRSHPGGYTF. For the CDR3, the DNA is TGTGCCAGCAGTTTCCGGAGCCATCCCGGCGGCTACACCTTC.

The V and J genes are TRBV5-1 and TRBJ2-3; the match to TRBD1 covers 9 bases. Losses at the gene ends were 3 bases for V and 2 bases for J; bases not matched to a gene: 4. This CDR3 region has 15 residues. The germline V gene has CDR1 SGHRS and CDR2 YFSETQ. CDR3 sequence (DNA): TGCGCCAGCAGCTCGGGGACAGGGTACACAGATACGCAGTATTTT. Protein: CASSSGTGYTDTQYF.

Comments on this clonotype: Its ends do not fully match the called genes, so a read error is possible. The chain combines TRBV2 with TRBJ2-3; 9 bases fit TRBD1. Germline CDR1 SNHLY, CDR2 FYNNEI. The CDR3 contains 15 residues. For the CDR3, the DNA is TGTGCCAGCAGCGAAGGGACAGGGTTCACAGATACGCAGTATTTT. Translating it yields CASSEGTGFTDTQYF.

This clonotype was recorded a few times. The V call is TRBV5-1, the J call TRBJ1-2; maybe TRBD1 (5 bases). The V and J ends lost 2 bases and 0 bases respectively, with 17 bases between them. CDR1 and CDR2 (germline): SGHRS, YFSETQ. The CDR3 runs 17 residues. CDR3 nucleotides: TGCGCCAGCAGCTTCGCCCGCGACAGAGCGGCTAACTATGGCTACACCTTC. This encodes CASSFARDRAANYGYTF. The full variable domain, in which reference TRBV5-1 and TRBJ1-2 provide the parts outside the CDR3, is KAGVTQTPRYLIKTRGQQVTLSCSPISGHRSVSWYQQTPGQGLQFLFEYFSETQRNKGNFPGRFSGRQFSNSRSEMNVSTLELGDSALYLCASSFARDRAANYGYTFGSGTRLTVV.

The chain has TRBV30 and TRBJ2-7; TRBD2 matches at 9 bases. CDR1 and CDR2 from the germline V gene are GTSNPN and SVGIG (reference sequence). The CDR3 runs to 15 residues. V lost 4 bases and J lost 6; bases outside the gene matches: 13. As DNA, the CDR3 is TGTGCCTGGACGTCTGTAGGCGGGAGGGCCTCCGAGCAGTACTTC. It translates to CAWTSVGGRASEQYF.

J is TRBJ2-7 and V is TRBV7-9; D is tentatively TRBD1 or TRBD2 (6 bases each). The CDR3 runs to 15 residues. Germline V lookup: CDR1 SEHNR, CDR2 FQNEAQ (reference sequence). With 5 bases removed from V and 4 bases from J, the gap between germline ends came to 18 bases. The CDR3 loop reads CASSPRAGRGYEQYF. In nucleotides, the CDR3 is TGTGCCAGCAGCCCGAGAGCGGGCAGGGGATACGAGCAGTACTTC.

Remarks on this clonotype: One end of the junction is discordant with germline, which a read error may explain. V is TRBV11-1 and J is TRBJ2-2; 7 bases map to TRBD2. This CDR3 comprises 15 residues. Germline-derived CDR1 and CDR2 are SGHAT and FQDESV (reference sequence). As DNA, the CDR3 is TGTGCCCGCAGTTCACAAAGCGGGACTACCGGGGAGCTGTTTTTT. It codes for CARSSQSGTTGELFF.

This clonotype has a count of ten or more. The CDR3 loop reads CASSGTSGRLSYNEQFF. The CDR3 nucleotides are TGTGCCAGCAGTGGGACTAGCGGGAGACTCTCCTACAATGAGCAGTTCTTC. The chain employs TRBV25-1 and TRBJ2-1; 13 positions match TRBD2. Per germline, CDR1 MGHDK and CDR2 SYGVNS. CDR3 size: 17 residues. V lost 4 bases, J lost 0 bases, and 3 bases stayed unmatched.

This clonotype has just a few counts. The chain is built from TRBV20-1 and TRBJ1-5; D gene unclear. V was pared by 0 bases and J by 4 bases, with 4 bases between. The CDR3 runs to 12 residues. CDR1 and CDR2 from the germline V gene are DFQATT and SNEGSKA (reference sequence). The CDR3 protein is CSARDPNQPQHF. The CDR3 DNA reads TGCAGTGCTAGAGATCCTAATCAGCCCCAGCATTTT.